The 7 T cell receptor beta chains given below trace back to one sample, sequenced in a study of T cells in Graves' hyperthyroidism and ophthalmopathy. From RNA transcripts, TCR beta CDR3 regions were amplified. TCR CDR3 regions were first amplified by RT-PCR with HTBI primers. TCRdb analysed the multiplex PCR reads with MiXCR anew, one entry per CDR3 protein. The sample shows under 350,000 distinct CDR3 sequences, roughly 21% of them seen only once. The sequencing input was blood. These receptor sequences come from a woman aged 45-59 years with Graves' hyperthyroidism.

A remark on this clonotype: With a much larger clone just one base away, this may be a read error. The chain joins TRBV11-2 to TRBJ1-1; TRBD1 matches at 9 bases. CDR1 and CDR2 (germline): SGHAT, FQNNGV. CDR3 length: 15 residues. The CDR3 reads CVSSLPGTGSTEAFF. CDR3 sequence (DNA): TGTGTCAGCAGCTTGCCCGGGACAGGGAGCACTGAAGCTTTCTTT.

The chain combines TRBV20-1 with TRBJ1-5; D ambiguous. The germline V gene encodes CDR1 DFQATT and CDR2 SNEGSKA (reference sequence). Trimming took 2 bases from V and 1 from J, leaving 9 bases between them. This CDR3 has 14 residues. The CDR3 loop is CSARMGYSNQPQHF. CDR3 DNA: TGCAGTGCTAGAATGGGATACAGCAATCAGCCCCAGCATTTT.

The table lists this clonotype with many counts. This chain links TRBV6-1 with TRBJ2-3; 7 bases are a match to TRBD1. Germline CDR1 reads MNHNS; CDR2 reads SASEGT. The CDR3 loop spans 14 amino acids. Trimming at V came to 3 bases and at J to 2 bases, leaving 2 bases not matched to a gene. The CDR3 loop reads CASSEDRFTDTQYF. CDR3 coding DNA: TGTGCCAGCAGTGAGGACAGGTTCACAGATACGCAGTATTTT.

Worth noting for this clonotype: A junction boundary mismatches the germline segment, possibly from a read error. J is TRBJ2-2 and V is TRBV11-2, with a weak D call TRBD2 (6 bases). The germline CDR1 and CDR2 sequences are SGHAT and FQNNGV. The CDR3 has 14 amino acids. The CDR3 DNA sequence: TGTGCCAGCAGCTTAGGAGAGAGGACCGGGGGGCTGTTTTTT. This encodes CASSLGERTGGLFF.

This clonotype was seen repeatedly, ten times or more. CDR3 DNA: TGTGCCACCAGCAGTACAGGGAACACTGAAGCTTTCTTT. It translates to CATSSTGNTEAFF. The chain has TRBV15 and TRBJ1-1; TRBD1 might be the D (5 bases). CDR1 is LNHNV and CDR2 is YYDKDF in the germline V gene (reference sequence). V was trimmed by 3 bases and J by 1 base, leaving 6 bases between them. This CDR3 is built from 13 residues.

The chain carries TRBV11-2 and TRBJ2-7, with 7 bases lining up with TRBD2. Germline V lookup: CDR1 SGHAT, CDR2 FQNNGV. V shed 5 bases, J shed 8 bases, and the junction held 18 bases outside the gene matches. This CDR3 has 16 amino acids. CDR3 bases: TGTGCCAGCAGCGGCGGGGGTGGGGGGGGGGGGGGGAAGCAGTACTTC. This gives the protein CASSGGGGGGGGKQYF.

The V gene is TRBV11-2, the J gene TRBJ2-1, with D possibly matching TRBD2 (5 bases). Trimming removed 3 bases from V and 6 bases from J, with 15 bases in between. In germline, CDR1 is SGHAT, CDR2 FQNNGV. The CDR3 totals 15 residues. CDR3 in DNA: TGTGCCAGCAGCTTGGAGGATTGGGCCCCCAATGAGCAGTTCTTC. Translation gives CASSLEDWAPNEQFF. The whole variable domain, filled in from reference TRBV11-2 and TRBJ2-1, reads EAGVAQSPRYKIIEKRQSVAFWCNPISGHATLYWYQQILGQGPKLLIQFQNNGVVDDSQLPKDRFSAERLKGVDSTLKIQPAKLEDSAVYLCASSLEDWAPNEQFFGPGTRLTVL.